The 15 T cell receptor beta chains below come from one sample, sequenced in a study of metastatic and nonmetastatic thyroid tumors. No treatment of any kind had been given to any patient before thyroid surgery. TCRdb re-analyzed the PCR reads through MiXCR. The sample has 15,000 to 20,000 clones, approximately 20% seen once. Material: adjacent normal tissue. The receptors come from a female donor with papillary thyroid cancer or a benign thyroid nodule (not recorded which). Some clones in this sample may be carry-over from other donors' samples.

By sample fraction, this clone is medium-sized. The chain has TRBV12-3 or TRBV12-4 and TRBJ1-5; 7 nucleotides match TRBD1. After removal of 1 base from V and 7 bases from J, the junction contained 10 bases not matched to a gene. The CDR3 spans 16 residues. This CDR3 reads CASSLGGTVERQPQHF. The CDR3 region has the DNA TGTGCCAGCAGTTTAGGGGGGACAGTTGAAAGGCAGCCCCAGCATTTT.

By frequency in the sample, this clone is medium-sized. This chain connects TRBV15 to TRBJ2-7; no clear D gene. The V gene's germline CDR1 is LNHNV and CDR2 YYDKDF (reference sequence). The CDR3 has 14 residues. V was shortened by 0 bases and J by 2 bases, with 8 bases between the two germline ends. The CDR3 loop reads CATSRDLSPYEQYF. In DNA form, the CDR3 reads TGTGCCACCAGCAGAGATTTGAGTCCCTACGAGCAGTACTTC.

This chain connects TRBV20-1 to TRBJ2-7; the match to TRBD2 covers 13 bases. The CDR3 is made up of 13 amino acids. V lost 5 bases and J lost 9; bases outside the gene matches: 7. CDR1 and CDR2 (germline): DFQATT, SNEGSKA (reference sequence). The CDR3 DNA reads TGCAGTGCTCCTTGGGGGACTAGCGGGATGCAGTACTTC. Its translation is CSAPWGTSGMQYF.

The rearrangement joins TRBV11-2 to TRBJ1-1; a possible D gene is TRBD1 (6 bases). Per the germline V gene, CDR1 is SGHAT and CDR2 is FQNNGV. The germline V and J ends were trimmed by 2 bases and 6 bases, with 13 bases remaining between them. The CDR3 extends over 14 amino acids. The CDR3 DNA sequence: TGTGCCAGCAGCTTAATCCTGGGGGCAGCTGAAGCTTTCTTT. Amino acids: CASSLILGAAEAFF.

This clone was found a few times. The V gene is TRBV20-1, the J gene TRBJ2-3, with unresolved D. Germline loops: CDR1 DFQATT, CDR2 SNEGSKA (reference sequence). The CDR3 has 13 residues. Trimming removed 4 bases from V and 1 base from J, with 9 bases in between. In DNA, the CDR3 is TGCAGTGCTAACCTCGTCGGCACAGATACGCAGTATTTT. Encoded protein: CSANLVGTDTQYF.

This clone was seen more than once but under ten times. This chain links TRBV20-1 with TRBJ2-7; 10 bases align to TRBD2. Germline CDR1 reads DFQATT; CDR2 reads SNEGSKA (reference sequence). The CDR3 runs 16 residues. Written as DNA, the CDR3 is TGCAGCGCTTTAGCGGGGGGCTCGGGTGGAGGGGACGAGCAGTACTTC. Its translation: CSALAGGSGGGDEQYF.

This clone was seen repeatedly, ten times or more. The V and J genes are TRBV11-1 and TRBJ2-7; D might be TRBD2 (6 bases). This CDR3 is 17 amino acids long. The ends were cut back, 6 bases at V and 3 bases at J, with 24 bases in the middle. Germline V CDR1 and CDR2: SGHAT, FQDESV (reference sequence). CDR3: CASSHLSYSGLHYEQYF. The CDR3 nucleotides are TGTGCCAGCAGTCACCTCTCGTATTCGGGACTGCACTACGAGCAGTACTTC.

This clone has just a few counts. The J gene is TRBJ2-2, the V gene TRBV2; D gene ambiguous. The CDR3 is 14 residues long. V was trimmed by 5 bases and J by 3 bases, leaving 10 bases between them. Germline V gene sequence: CDR1 SNHLY, CDR2 FYNNEI. DNA of the CDR3: TGTGCCAGCAGTACACTTTCGGACACCGGGGAGCTGTTTTTT. Protein: CASSTLSDTGELFF.

A word on this clone: As the CDR3 is not closed by the conserved phenylalanine or tryptophan, this likely results from a read error. The chain is built from TRBV3-1 and TRBJ2-7; D possibly matches TRBD1 or TRBD2 (5 bases each). This CDR3 is built from 15 residues. The V gene's germline CDR1 is LGHDT and CDR2 YNNKEL (reference sequence). The CDR3 spells CASSQGLGLAYDQYL. CDR3 DNA sequence: TGTGCCAGCAGCCAAGGGCTGGGGCTAGCCTACGATCAGTACCTC.

By sample share, this clone is medium-sized (0.01 to 0.1%). The genes are TRBV19 and TRBJ2-7, with 10 positions matching TRBD2. The V gene end was trimmed by 4 bases and the J gene end by 6 bases; junction bases not matched to a gene: 3. This CDR3 has 13 amino acids. In germline, CDR1 is LNHDA, CDR2 SQIVND (reference sequence). The CDR3 sequence: CASSTGLAREQYF. In DNA form, the CDR3 reads TGTGCCAGTAGTACGGGACTAGCGCGCGAGCAGTACTTC.

This clone qualifies as medium-sized (0.01 to 0.1%). The V call is TRBV6-1, the J call TRBJ1-1; D might be TRBD1 (6 bases). From germline, CDR1 is MNHNS and CDR2 SASEGT. This CDR3 region has 15 residues. The germline V and J ends were trimmed by 2 bases and 2 bases, with 12 bases remaining between them. The CDR3 DNA is TGTGCCAGCAGTGAAAGGGGGGGCCGTAACACTGAAGCTTTCTTT. Translated: CASSERGGRNTEAFF.

By share of the sample, this clone is medium-sized. The rearrangement links TRBV7-3 to TRBJ2-7, with 8 bases matching TRBD2. The ends lost 3 bases at V and 2 bases at J; junction bases unmatched: 3. CDR3 length: 14 amino acids. Germline values: CDR1 SGHTA, CDR2 FQGTGA. CDR3 in amino acids: CASSFSSGPYEQYF. The CDR3, as DNA: TGTGCCAGCAGCTTTTCTAGCGGGCCCTACGAGCAGTACTTC.

At least ten counts were recorded for this clone. The rearrangement joins TRBV20-1 to TRBJ1-6, with D possibly matching TRBD1 (5 bases). Deletions cut 0 bases from V and 7 bases from J, with 16 bases between. Germline loops: CDR1 DFQATT, CDR2 SNEGSKA (reference sequence). The CDR3 loop spans 16 amino acids. The CDR3 coding sequence is TGCAGTGCTAGAGATCTTCGGCAGGGAGTGAATTCACCCCTCCACTTT. This translates into CSARDLRQGVNSPLHF.

The gene calls are TRBV6-2 or TRBV6-3 and TRBJ2-7; D may be TRBD1 or TRBD2 (6 bases each). Per germline, CDR1 MNHEY and CDR2 SVGEGT. V lost 1 base and J lost 2, with 15 bases in between. This CDR3 has 16 residues. CDR3 region: CASSYLGGSLPYEQYF. The CDR3 DNA sequence: TGTGCCAGCAGTTACTTAGGGGGGTCGTTACCCTACGAGCAGTACTTC.

Regarding this clone: Sequence at one end of the junction differs from germline and may be a read error. V gene TRBV28 combines with J gene TRBJ2-2; maybe TRBD2 (5 bases). Germline-derived CDR1 and CDR2 are MDHEN and SYDVKM. The CDR3 loop spans 17 amino acids. The CDR3 loop reads CAGIYGPGLINTGEPFF. The DNA for the CDR3 is TGTGCCGGCATATATGGCCCGGGATTAATAAACACCGGGGAGCCGTTTTTT.